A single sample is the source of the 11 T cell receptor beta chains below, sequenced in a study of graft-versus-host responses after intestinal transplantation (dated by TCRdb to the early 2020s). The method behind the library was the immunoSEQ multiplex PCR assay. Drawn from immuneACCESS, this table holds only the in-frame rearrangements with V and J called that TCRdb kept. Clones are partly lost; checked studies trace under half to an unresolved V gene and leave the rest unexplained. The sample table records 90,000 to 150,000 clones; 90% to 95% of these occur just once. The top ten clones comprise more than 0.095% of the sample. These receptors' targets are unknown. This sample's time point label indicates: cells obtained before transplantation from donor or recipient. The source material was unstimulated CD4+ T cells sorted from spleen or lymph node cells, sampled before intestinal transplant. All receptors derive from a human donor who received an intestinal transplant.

The DNA for the CDR3 is TGTGCCAGCAGCCCAAGGGGGACTCAACCGCCCTACGAGCAGTACTTC. Residues: CASSPRGTQPPYEQYF. The V call is TRBV11-3, the J call TRBJ2-7; D could derive from TRBD1 or TRBD2 (6 bases each). Germline V gives CDR1 SGHNT, CDR2 YENEEA. V shed 5 bases and J shed 2 bases, with 19 bases lying between them. The CDR3 length is 16 residues. Based on the CDR3 plus reference TRBV11-3 and TRBJ2-7, the full variable domain is EAGVVQSPRYKIIEKKQPVAFWCNPISGHNTLYWYLQNLGQGPELLIRYENEEAVDDSQLPKDRFSAERLKGVDSTLKIQPAELGDSAVYLCASSPRGTQPPYEQYFGPGTRLTVT.

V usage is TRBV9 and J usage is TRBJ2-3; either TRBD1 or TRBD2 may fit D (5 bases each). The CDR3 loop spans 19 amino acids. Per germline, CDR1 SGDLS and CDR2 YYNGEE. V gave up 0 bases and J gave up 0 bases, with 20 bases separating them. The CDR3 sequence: CASSVGGGHERTSTDTQYF. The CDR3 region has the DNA TGTGCCAGCAGCGTAGGAGGTGGACACGAGCGGACAAGCACAGATACGCAGTATTTT.

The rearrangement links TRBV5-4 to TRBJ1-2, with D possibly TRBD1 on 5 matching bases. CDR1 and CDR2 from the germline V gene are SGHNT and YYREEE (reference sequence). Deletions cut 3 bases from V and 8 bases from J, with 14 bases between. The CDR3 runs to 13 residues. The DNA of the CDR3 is TGTGCCAGCAGCTCCGGGACCACAGCGGGCTACACCTTC. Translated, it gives CASSSGTTAGYTF.

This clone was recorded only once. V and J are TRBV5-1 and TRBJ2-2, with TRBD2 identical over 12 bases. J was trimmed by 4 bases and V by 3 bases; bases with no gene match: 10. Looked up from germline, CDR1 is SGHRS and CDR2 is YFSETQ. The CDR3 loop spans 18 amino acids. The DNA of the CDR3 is TGCGCCAGCAGCTCGGGTCCTAGCGGGAGGGCGAGCACCGGGGAGCTGTTTTTT. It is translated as CASSSGPSGRASTGELFF.

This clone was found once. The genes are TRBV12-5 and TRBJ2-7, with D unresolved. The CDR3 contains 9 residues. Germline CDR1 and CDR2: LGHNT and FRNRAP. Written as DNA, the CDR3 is TGTGCCACCAACTACGAGCAGTACTTC. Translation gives CATNYEQYF.

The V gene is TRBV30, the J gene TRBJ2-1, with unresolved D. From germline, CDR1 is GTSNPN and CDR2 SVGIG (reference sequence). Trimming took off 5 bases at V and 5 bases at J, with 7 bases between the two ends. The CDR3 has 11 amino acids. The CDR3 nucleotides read TGTGCCTGGGGACGTAACAATGAGCAGTTCTTC. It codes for CAWGRNNEQFF.

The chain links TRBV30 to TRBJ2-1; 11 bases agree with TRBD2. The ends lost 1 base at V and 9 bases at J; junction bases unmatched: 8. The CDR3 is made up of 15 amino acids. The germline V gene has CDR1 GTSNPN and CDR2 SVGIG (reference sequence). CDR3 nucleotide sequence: TGTGCCTGGAGTGCACTAGCGGGAGTCCCGGGTGAGCAGTTCTTC. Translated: CAWSALAGVPGEQFF.

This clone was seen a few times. CDR3 region: CAISPGTSGSGNNEQFF. The CDR3 DNA sequence: TGTGCCATCTCCCCCGGGACTAGCGGTTCCGGGAACAATGAGCAGTTCTTC. V is TRBV10-3 and J is TRBJ2-1; 11 bases agree with TRBD2. Germline V CDR1 and CDR2: ENHRY, SYGVKD. Trimming took 8 bases from V and 5 from J; bases not matched to a gene: 14. This CDR3 has 17 residues.

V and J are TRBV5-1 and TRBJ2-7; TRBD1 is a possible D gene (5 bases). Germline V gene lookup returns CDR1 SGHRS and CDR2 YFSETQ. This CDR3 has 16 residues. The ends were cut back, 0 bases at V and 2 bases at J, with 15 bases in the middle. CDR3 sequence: CASSLDGRVGAYEQYF. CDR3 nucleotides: TGCGCCAGCAGCTTGGATGGCAGGGTTGGCGCCTACGAGCAGTACTTC.

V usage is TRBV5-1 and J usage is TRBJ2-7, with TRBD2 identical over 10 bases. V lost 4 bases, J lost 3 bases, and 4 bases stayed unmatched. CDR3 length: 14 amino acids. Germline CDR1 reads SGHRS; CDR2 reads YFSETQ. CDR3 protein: CASSLRTSGYEQYF. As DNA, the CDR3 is TGCGCCAGCAGCCTCCGGACTAGCGGCTACGAGCAGTACTTC.

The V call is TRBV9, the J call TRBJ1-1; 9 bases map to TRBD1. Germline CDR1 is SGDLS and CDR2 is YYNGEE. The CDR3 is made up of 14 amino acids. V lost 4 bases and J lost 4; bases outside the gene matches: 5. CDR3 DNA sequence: TGTGCCAGCAGCACGGACAGGGGCGGCACTGAAGCTTTCTTT. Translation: CASSTDRGGTEAFF.